The source of this T cell receptor beta chain is a study of T cells in Graves' hyperthyroidism and ophthalmopathy. The CDR3 contains 14 residues. Germline lookup yields CDR1 LGHNA and CDR2 YNFKEQ. The V and J ends lost 0 bases and 3 bases respectively, with 8 bases between them. RNA transcripts yielded amplified TCR beta CDR3 regions. The HTBI primer set drove a first-round RT-PCR of the TCR CDR3. TCRdb re-called the multiplex PCR reads through MiXCR, storing one row per CDR3 protein. The data show 250,000 to 300,000 distinct CDR3 sequences, around 15% seen once. This clonotype showed up many times. Researchers barred patients who had uncontrolled infection, other autoimmune disease, pregnancy or lactation.

The chain employs TRBV4-2 and TRBJ2-5; no clear D. The clonotype comes from a woman between 35 and 50 years old with Graves' hyperthyroidism. Sequencing was carried out using blood. CDR3 region: CASSQDEVKETQYF. The CDR3 DNA is TGTGCCAGCAGCCAAGATGAGGTCAAAGAGACCCAGTACTTC.